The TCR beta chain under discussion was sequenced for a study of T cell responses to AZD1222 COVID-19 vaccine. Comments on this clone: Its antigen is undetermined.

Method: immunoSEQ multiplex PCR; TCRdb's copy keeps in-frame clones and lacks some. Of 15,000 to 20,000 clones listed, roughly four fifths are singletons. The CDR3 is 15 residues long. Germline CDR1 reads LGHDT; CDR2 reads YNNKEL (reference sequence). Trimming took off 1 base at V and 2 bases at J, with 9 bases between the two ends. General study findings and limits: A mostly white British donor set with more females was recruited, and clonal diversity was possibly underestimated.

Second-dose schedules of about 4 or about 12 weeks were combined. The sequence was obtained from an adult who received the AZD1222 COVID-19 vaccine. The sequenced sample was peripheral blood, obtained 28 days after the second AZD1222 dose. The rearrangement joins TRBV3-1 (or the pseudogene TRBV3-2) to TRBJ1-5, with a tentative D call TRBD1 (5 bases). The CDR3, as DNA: TGTGCCAGCAGCCAAGGGGGCGCTGGCAATCAGCCCCAGCATTTT. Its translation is CASSQGGAGNQPQHF.